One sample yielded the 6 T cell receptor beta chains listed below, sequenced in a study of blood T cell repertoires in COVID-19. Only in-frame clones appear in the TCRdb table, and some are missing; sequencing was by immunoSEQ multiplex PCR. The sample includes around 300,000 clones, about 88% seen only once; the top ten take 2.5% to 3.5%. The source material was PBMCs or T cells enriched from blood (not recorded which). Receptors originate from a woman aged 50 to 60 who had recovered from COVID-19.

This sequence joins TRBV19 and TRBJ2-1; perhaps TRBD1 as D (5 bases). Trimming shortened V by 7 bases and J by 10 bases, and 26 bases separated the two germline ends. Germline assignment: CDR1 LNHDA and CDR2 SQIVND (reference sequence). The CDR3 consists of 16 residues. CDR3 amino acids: CASTPADSKSSREQFF. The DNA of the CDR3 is TGTGCCAGTACCCCGGCAGACAGTAAAAGCTCTAGGGAGCAGTTCTTC.

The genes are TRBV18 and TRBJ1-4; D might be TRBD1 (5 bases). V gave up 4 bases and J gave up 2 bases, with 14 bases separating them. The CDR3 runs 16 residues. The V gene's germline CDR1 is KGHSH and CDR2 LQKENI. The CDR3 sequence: CASSRGAGLTNEKLFF. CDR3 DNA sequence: TGTGCCAGCTCACGGGGAGCGGGGCTGACTAATGAAAAACTGTTTTTT.

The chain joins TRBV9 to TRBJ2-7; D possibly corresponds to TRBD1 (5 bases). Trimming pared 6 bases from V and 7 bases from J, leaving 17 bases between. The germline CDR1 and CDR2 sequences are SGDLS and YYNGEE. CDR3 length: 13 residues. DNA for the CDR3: TGTGCCAGCAACTCAGGGCTTCAGAGAGAGCAGTACTTC. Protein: CASNSGLQREQYF.

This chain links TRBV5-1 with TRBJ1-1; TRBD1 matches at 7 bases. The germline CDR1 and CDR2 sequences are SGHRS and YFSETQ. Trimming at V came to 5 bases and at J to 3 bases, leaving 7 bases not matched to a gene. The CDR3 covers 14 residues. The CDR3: CASSRGTAYTEAFF. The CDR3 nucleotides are TGCGCCAGCAGTCGCGGGACAGCGTACACTGAAGCTTTCTTT.

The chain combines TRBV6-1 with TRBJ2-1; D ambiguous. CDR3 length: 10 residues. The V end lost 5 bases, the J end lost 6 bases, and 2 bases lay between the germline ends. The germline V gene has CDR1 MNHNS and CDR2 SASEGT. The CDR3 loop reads CASSRNEQFF. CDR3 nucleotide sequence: TGTGCCAGCAGTCGCAATGAGCAGTTCTTC.

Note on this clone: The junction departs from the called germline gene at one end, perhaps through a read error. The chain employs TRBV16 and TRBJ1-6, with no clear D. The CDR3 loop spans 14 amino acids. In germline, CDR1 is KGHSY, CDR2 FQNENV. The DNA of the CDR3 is TGTGCCAGCAGACAATCTCAGGCAAATTCACCCCTCCACTTT. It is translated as CASRQSQANSPLHF.